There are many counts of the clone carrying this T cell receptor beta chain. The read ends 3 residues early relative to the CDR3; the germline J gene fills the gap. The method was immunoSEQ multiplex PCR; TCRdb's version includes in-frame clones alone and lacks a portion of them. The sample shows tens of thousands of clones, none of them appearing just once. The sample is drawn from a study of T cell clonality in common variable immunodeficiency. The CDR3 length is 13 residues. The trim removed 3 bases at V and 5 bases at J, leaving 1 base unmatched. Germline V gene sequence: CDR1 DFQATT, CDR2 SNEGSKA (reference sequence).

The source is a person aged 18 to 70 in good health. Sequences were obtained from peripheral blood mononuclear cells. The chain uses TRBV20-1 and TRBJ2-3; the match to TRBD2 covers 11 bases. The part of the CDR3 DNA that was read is TGCAGTGCTAGCGGACTAGCGGGAGATACG. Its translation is CSASGLAGDT. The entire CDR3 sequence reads CSASGLAGDTQYF.